This T cell receptor beta chain was recovered during a study of human T cells and chemical hapten exposure. Turning to the study itself: An area of 2 cm by approximately 2 cm on upper inner arm skin received 2% DPC for sensitization.

Via MiXCR, TCRdb re-called the RACE reads, giving one row per CDR3 protein. This sample carries 70,000 or so distinct CDR3 sequences, 11% of them seen once, and the ten largest clones take 1.4%. Germline CDR1 MNHEY, CDR2 SVGEGT. This CDR3 comprises 14 residues. J was trimmed by 10 bases and V by 2 bases; bases with no gene match: 6. This clonotype was seen many times. Time point denoted: patch test 3, about 24 weeks after DPC sensitization. Treatment denoted: therapeutic diphenylcyclopropenone sensitization with weekly scalp DPC. It was from unfractionated whole blood that total RNA was extracted. The source of this sequence is a woman in her fifties or sixties with alopecia areata. Some clones in this sample may be carry-over from other donors' samples. The chain carries TRBV6-2 or TRBV6-3 and TRBJ2-1, with 9 nucleotides matching TRBD2. The sequenced sample was whole blood, obtained in connection with sensitization to the hapten diphenylcyclopropenone (DPC). The CDR3 protein is CASSYRTGTSEQFF. CDR3 in DNA: TGTGCCAGCAGTTACCGTACCGGGACTAGCGAGCAGTTCTTC.